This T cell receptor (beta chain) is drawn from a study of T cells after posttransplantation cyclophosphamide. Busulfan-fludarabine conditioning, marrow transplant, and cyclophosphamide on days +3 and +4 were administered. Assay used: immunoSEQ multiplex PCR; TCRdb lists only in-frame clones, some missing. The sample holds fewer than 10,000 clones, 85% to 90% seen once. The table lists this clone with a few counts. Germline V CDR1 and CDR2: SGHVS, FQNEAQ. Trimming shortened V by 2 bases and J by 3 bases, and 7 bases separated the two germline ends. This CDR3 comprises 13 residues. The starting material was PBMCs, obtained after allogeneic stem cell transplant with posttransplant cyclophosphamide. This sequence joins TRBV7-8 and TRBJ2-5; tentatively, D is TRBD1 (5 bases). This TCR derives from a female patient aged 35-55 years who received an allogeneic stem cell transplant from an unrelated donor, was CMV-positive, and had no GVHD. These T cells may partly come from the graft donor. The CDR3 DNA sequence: TGTGCCAGCAGCTTACGCAGGGAAGAGACCCAGTACTTC. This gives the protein CASSLRREETQYF.